The 5 T cell receptor beta chains below all came from one sample that was sequenced in a study of blood T cell repertoires in COVID-19. Profiling relied on immunoSEQ multiplex PCR, and the TCRdb table lists in-frame clones only, not all of them. The sample lists tens of thousands of clones, more than 75% occurring once. The sequencing sample was made of peripheral blood. The receptor set was obtained from a woman of 80 years or more with active or convalescent COVID-19.

The chain couples TRBV2 to TRBJ2-5; TRBD1 is a possible D gene (7 bases). CDR1 is SNHLY, CDR2 FYNNEI, per germline. The V end was cut by 8 bases, the J end by 10 bases, with 14 bases between. There are 11 residues in the CDR3. The CDR3 loop reads CASFWQGGQYF. Written as DNA, the CDR3 is TGTGCCAGCTTCTGGCAGGGGGGCCAGTACTTC.

This rearrangement joins TRBV7-2 to TRBJ2-3; 12 bases map to TRBD2. This CDR3 region has 18 residues. V was pared by 1 base and J by 1 base, with 6 bases of the junction left unmatched. Germline V CDR1 and CDR2: SGHTA, FQGNSA. The CDR3 sequence: CASSLGLAGGLGTDTQYF. The CDR3 DNA reads as TGTGCCAGCAGCTTAGGGCTAGCGGGGGGGCTGGGCACAGATACGCAGTATTTT.

In this sample, this clone turned up once. The rearrangement uses TRBV7-2 and TRBJ1-2, with a weak D call TRBD1 (6 bases). CDR1 is SGHTA, CDR2 FQGNSA, per germline. This CDR3 has 14 residues. The V end was cut by 2 bases, the J end by 6 bases, with 13 bases between. CDR3 amino acids: CASSLPSGAHGYTF. The CDR3 DNA is TGTGCCAGCAGCTTACCATCAGGGGCACATGGCTACACCTTC.

The V call is TRBV19, the J call TRBJ1-5, with D maybe TRBD1 (6 bases). Trimming took off 8 bases at V and 4 bases at J, with 9 bases between the two ends. The CDR3 length is 12 residues. Germline loops: CDR1 LNHDA, CDR2 SQIVND (reference sequence). DNA for the CDR3: TGTGCCAGTGCCACAGGGAATCAGCCCCAGCATTTT. Translating it yields CASATGNQPQHF.

This chain connects TRBV19 to TRBJ1-5; 12 positions match TRBD1. The germline V gene has CDR1 LNHDA and CDR2 SQIVND (reference sequence). The V gene end was trimmed by 6 bases and the J gene end by 7 bases; junction bases not matched to a gene: 13. This CDR3 has 17 amino acids. The CDR3 is CASRDGRDRGLGQPQHF. As DNA, the CDR3 is TGTGCCAGTAGAGACGGAAGGGACAGGGGGCTGGGACAGCCCCAGCATTTT. Together with reference TRBV19 and TRBJ1-5, the CDR3 gives the full variable domain: DGGITQSPKYLFRKEGQNVTLSCEQNLNHDAMYWYRQDPGQGLRLIYYSQIVNDFQKGDIAEGYSVSREKKESFPLTVTSAQKNPTAFYLCASRDGRDRGLGQPQHFGDGTRLSIL.